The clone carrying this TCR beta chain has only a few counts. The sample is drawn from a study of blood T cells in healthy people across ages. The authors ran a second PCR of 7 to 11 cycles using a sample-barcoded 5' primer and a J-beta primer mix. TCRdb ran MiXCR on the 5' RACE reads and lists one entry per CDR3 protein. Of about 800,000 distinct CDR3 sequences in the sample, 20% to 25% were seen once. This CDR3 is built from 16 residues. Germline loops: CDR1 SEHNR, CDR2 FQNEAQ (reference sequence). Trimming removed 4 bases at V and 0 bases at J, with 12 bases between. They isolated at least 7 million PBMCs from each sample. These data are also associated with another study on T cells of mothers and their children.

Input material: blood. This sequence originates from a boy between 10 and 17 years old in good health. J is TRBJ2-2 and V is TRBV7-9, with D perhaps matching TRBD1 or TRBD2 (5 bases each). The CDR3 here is CASSSGTLPNTGELFF. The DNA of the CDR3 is TGTGCCAGCAGCTCCGGGACGCTTCCGAACACCGGGGAGCTGTTTTTT.